These T cell receptor beta chains were read from a single sample in a study of cytomegalovirus exposure and HLA in healthy donors. Generated by immunoSEQ multiplex PCR, the TCRdb table keeps only in-frame clones and is missing some. The sample shows 170,000 or so clones, 85% of them seen only once. The specimen sequenced was PBMCs. Receptors originate from a man younger than 30 in good health and CMV-seropositive. Each CDR3 is given with its conserved first and last residue. Each record gives: clone size, D gene, V gene, J gene, CDR3 protein, CDR3 DNA. A D gene is named only where the DNA matches it firmly. Rows may omit the clone size; those that give it use once, few, many or a size class.

clone size: .
D gene: TRBD2
V gene: TRBV27
J gene: TRBJ2-7
CDR3 protein: CASRDSGGAIPYEQYF
CDR3 DNA: TGTGCCAGCAGAGATAGCGGGGGGGCGATCCCCTACGAGCAGTACTTC

clone size: .
D gene: TRBD1
V gene: TRBV6-5
J gene: TRBJ1-2
CDR3 protein: CASSVDRVPNYGYTF
CDR3 DNA: TGTGCCAGCAGCGTTGACAGGGTCCCTAACTATGGCTACACCTTC

clone size: .
D gene: TRBD1
V gene: TRBV10-3
J gene: TRBJ1-2
CDR3 protein: CAITPGGTVSLYGYTF
CDR3 DNA: TGTGCCATCACCCCCGGCGGGACAGTCTCCCTTTATGGCTACACCTTC

clone size: .
D gene: .
V gene: TRBV4-1
J gene: TRBJ2-1
CDR3 protein: CASSQTYNEQFF
CDR3 DNA: TGCGCCAGCAGCCAAACTTACAATGAGCAGTTCTTC

clone size: .
D gene: TRBD1
V gene: TRBV6-1
J gene: TRBJ1-4
CDR3 protein: CASSEAPGDSHELFF
CDR3 DNA: TGTGCCAGCAGTGAAGCTCCAGGGGACAGCCATGAACTGTTTTTT

clone size: .
D gene: TRBD2
V gene: TRBV7-9
J gene: TRBJ2-2
CDR3 protein: CASSLQTSGRAPGELFF
CDR3 DNA: TGTGCCAGCAGCTTACAGACTAGCGGGAGGGCCCCCGGGGAGCTGTTTTTT

clone size: .
D gene: TRBD1
V gene: TRBV29-1
J gene: TRBJ2-5
CDR3 protein: CSVQTGGAETQYF
CDR3 DNA: TGCAGCGTCCAAACAGGGGGCGCAGAGACCCAGTACTTC

clone size: once
D gene: .
V gene: TRBV9
J gene: TRBJ1-1
CDR3 protein: CASSAGGNTEAFF
CDR3 DNA: TGTGCCAGCAGCGCCGGGGGTAACACTGAAGCTTTCTTT

clone size: .
D gene: TRBD1
V gene: TRBV2
J gene: TRBJ1-4
CDR3 protein: CASKDRQGGEKLFF
CDR3 DNA: TGTGCCAGCAAAGATCGACAGGGAGGTGAAAAACTGTTTTTT

clone size: .
D gene: .
V gene: TRBV19
J gene: TRBJ1-2
CDR3 protein: CASTQFRDGYTF
CDR3 DNA: TGTGCCAGTACCCAATTCAGGGATGGCTACACCTTC

clone size: .
D gene: .
V gene: TRBV10-3
J gene: TRBJ1-1
CDR3 protein: CAIRWGAGDTEAFF
CDR3 DNA: TGTGCCATCAGGTGGGGCGCGGGAGACACTGAAGCTTTCTTT

clone size: .
D gene: TRBD1
V gene: TRBV7-9
J gene: TRBJ2-5
CDR3 protein: CASSPTGTGAETQYF
CDR3 DNA: TGTGCCAGCAGTCCAACCGGGACAGGGGCAGAGACCCAGTACTTC

clone size: .
D gene: TRBD1
V gene: TRBV5-5
J gene: TRBJ2-5
CDR3 protein: CASSAQGDETQYF
CDR3 DNA: TGTGCCAGCAGCGCGCAGGGGGATGAGACCCAGTACTTC

clone size: once
D gene: TRBD2
V gene: TRBV29-1
J gene: TRBJ2-2
CDR3 protein: CSVKRGAGTGELFF
CDR3 DNA: TGCAGCGTGAAGCGGGGGGCGGGCACCGGGGAGCTGTTTTTT

clone size: .
D gene: .
V gene: TRBV27
J gene: TRBJ2-2
CDR3 protein: CASRGITGELFF
CDR3 DNA: TGTGCCAGCCGAGGGATCACCGGGGAGCTGTTTTTT

clone size: .
D gene: TRBD2
V gene: TRBV30
J gene: TRBJ2-3
CDR3 protein: CAWSSGGHRTDTQYF
CDR3 DNA: TGTGCCTGGAGTTCGGGGGGGCATCGCACAGATACGCAGTATTTT

clone size: .
D gene: .
V gene: TRBV27
J gene: TRBJ2-7
CDR3 protein: CASSYNRANEQYF
CDR3 DNA: TGTGCCAGCAGTTATAACAGGGCCAACGAGCAGTACTTC

clone size: .
D gene: .
V gene: TRBV2
J gene: TRBJ2-1
CDR3 protein: CATWTAESYNEQFF
CDR3 DNA: TGTGCCACGTGGACTGCTGAATCGTACAATGAGCAGTTCTTC

clone size: .
D gene: .
V gene: TRBV7-9
J gene: TRBJ2-1
CDR3 protein: CASSPGTFSNEQFF
CDR3 DNA: TGTGCCAGCAGCCCCGGGACTTTTTCCAATGAGCAGTTCTTC

clone size: .
D gene: TRBD1
V gene: TRBV12-5
J gene: TRBJ2-1
CDR3 protein: CASGPGQGYNEQFF
CDR3 DNA: TGTGCTAGTGGTCCCGGACAGGGGTACAATGAGCAGTTCTTC

clone size: .
D gene: TRBD1
V gene: TRBV28
J gene: TRBJ1-2
CDR3 protein: CASSFGTDPPSNYGYTF
CDR3 DNA: TGTGCCAGCAGTTTTGGGACAGACCCCCCTAGTAACTATGGCTACACCTTC

clone size: .
D gene: TRBD2
V gene: TRBV19
J gene: TRBJ2-1
CDR3 protein: CASMQPGLAQRSSYNEQFF
CDR3 DNA: TGTGCCAGTATGCAACCGGGACTAGCCCAACGTAGCTCCTACAATGAGCAGTTCTTC

clone size: .
D gene: TRBD2
V gene: TRBV28
J gene: TRBJ2-7
CDR3 protein: CASSLGGVRGEQYF
CDR3 DNA: TGTGCCAGCAGTTTGGGGGGGGTCCGGGGCGAGCAGTACTTC

clone size: .
D gene: .
V gene: TRBV19
J gene: TRBJ2-3
CDR3 protein: CASTLDLSTDTQYF
CDR3 DNA: TGTGCCAGTACCCTAGACCTGAGCACAGATACGCAGTATTTT

clone size: .
D gene: .
V gene: TRBV25-1
J gene: TRBJ2-5
CDR3 protein: CASSDPLGATQYF
CDR3 DNA: TGTGCCAGCAGTGACCCGCTAGGAGCGACCCAGTACTTC

clone size: .
D gene: TRBD1
V gene: TRBV27
J gene: TRBJ2-7
CDR3 protein: CASSWGQIYEQYF
CDR3 DNA: TGTGCCAGCAGTTGGGGACAGATCTACGAGCAGTACTTC

clone size: once
D gene: TRBD1
V gene: TRBV9
J gene: TRBJ1-2
CDR3 protein: CASMKGGGYGYTF
CDR3 DNA: TGTGCCAGCATGAAAGGGGGCGGCTATGGCTACACCTTC

clone size: .
D gene: .
V gene: TRBV30
J gene: TRBJ2-1
CDR3 protein: CAWSVLDEQFF
CDR3 DNA: TGTGCCTGGAGTGTACTGGATGAGCAGTTCTTC